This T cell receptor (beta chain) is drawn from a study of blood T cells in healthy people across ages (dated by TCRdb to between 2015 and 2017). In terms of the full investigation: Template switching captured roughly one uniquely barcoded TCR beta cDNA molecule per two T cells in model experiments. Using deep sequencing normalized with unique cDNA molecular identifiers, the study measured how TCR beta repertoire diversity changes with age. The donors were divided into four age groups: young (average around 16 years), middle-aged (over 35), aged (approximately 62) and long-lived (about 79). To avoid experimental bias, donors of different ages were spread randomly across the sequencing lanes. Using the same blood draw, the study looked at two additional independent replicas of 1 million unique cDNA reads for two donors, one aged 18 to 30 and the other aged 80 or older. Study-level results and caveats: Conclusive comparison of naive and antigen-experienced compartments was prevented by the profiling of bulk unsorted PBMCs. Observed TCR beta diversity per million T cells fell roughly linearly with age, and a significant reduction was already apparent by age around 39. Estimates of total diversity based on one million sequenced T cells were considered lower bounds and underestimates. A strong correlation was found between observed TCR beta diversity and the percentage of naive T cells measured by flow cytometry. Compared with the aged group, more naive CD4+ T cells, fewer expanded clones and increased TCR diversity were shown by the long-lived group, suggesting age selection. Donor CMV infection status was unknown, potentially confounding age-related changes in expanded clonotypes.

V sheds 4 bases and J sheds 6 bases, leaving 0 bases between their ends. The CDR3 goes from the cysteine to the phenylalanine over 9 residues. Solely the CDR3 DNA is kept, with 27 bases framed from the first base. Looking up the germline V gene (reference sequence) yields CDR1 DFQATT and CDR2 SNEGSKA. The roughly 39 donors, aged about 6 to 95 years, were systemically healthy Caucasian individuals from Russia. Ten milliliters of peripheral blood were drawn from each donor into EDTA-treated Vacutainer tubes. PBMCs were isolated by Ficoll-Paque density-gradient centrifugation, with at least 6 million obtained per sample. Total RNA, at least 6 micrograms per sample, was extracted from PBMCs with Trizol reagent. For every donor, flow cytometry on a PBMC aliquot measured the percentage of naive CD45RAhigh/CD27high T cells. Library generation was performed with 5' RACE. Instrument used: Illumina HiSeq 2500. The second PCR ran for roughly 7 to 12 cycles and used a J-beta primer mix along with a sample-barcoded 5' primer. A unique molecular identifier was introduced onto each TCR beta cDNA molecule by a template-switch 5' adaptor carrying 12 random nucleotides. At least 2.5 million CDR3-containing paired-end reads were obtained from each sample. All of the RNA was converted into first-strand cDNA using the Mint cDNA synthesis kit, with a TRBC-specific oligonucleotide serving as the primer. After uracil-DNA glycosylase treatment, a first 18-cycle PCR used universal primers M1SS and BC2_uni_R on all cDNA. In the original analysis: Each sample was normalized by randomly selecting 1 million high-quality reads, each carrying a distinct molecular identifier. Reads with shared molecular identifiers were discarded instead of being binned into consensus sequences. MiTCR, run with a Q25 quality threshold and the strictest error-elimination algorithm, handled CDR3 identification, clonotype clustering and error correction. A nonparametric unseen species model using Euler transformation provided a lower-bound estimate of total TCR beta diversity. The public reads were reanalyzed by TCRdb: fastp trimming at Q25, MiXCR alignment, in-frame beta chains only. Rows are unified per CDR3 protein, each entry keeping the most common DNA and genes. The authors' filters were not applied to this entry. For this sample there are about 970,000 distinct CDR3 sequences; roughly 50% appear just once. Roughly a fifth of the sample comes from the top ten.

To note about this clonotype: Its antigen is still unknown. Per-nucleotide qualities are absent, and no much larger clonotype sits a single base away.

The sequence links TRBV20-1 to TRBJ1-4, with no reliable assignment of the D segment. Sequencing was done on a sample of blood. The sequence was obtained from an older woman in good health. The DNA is TGCAGTGCTAATGAAAAACTGTTTTTT. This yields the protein CSANEKLFF.